This TCR beta chain appears in the sequencing data of a study of shared clonotypes between healthy human individuals. The wider study: Samples came from a couple of female and a few male donors aged 18 to 49. Study observations and caveats: Among the subsets, naive ones generally showed larger estimated richness than memory ones. Non-shared clonotypes showed lower generation probabilities than clonotypes common to all four donors.

V lost 11 bases to trimming and J lost 2 bases; unmatched junction nucleotides: 10. Germline V lookup: CDR1 ENHRY, CDR2 SYGVKD. CDR3 size: 15 residues. Sequencing was performed with immunoSEQ multiplex PCR; in TCRdb, only in-frame clones are kept and a portion is missing. The sample consists of 110,000 or so clones, approximately 70% of them appearing once. CD8 memory comprised CD45RO+ plus CCR7-negative CD45RA+ TemRA cells. This clone was found a few times. Its antigen is still unknown. The sequencing sample was made of memory CD8+ T cells sorted from blood. Subset in this sample: CD45RO+ cells pooled with CCR7-negative TemRA cells. V gene TRBV10-3 combines with J gene TRBJ1-2; 11 bases align to TRBD1. This clonotype originated in a young woman in good health. CDR3 amino acids: CASGGQGDINYGYTF. Written as DNA, the CDR3 is TGTGCCTCCGGGGGACAGGGGGATATAAACTATGGCTACACCTTC.